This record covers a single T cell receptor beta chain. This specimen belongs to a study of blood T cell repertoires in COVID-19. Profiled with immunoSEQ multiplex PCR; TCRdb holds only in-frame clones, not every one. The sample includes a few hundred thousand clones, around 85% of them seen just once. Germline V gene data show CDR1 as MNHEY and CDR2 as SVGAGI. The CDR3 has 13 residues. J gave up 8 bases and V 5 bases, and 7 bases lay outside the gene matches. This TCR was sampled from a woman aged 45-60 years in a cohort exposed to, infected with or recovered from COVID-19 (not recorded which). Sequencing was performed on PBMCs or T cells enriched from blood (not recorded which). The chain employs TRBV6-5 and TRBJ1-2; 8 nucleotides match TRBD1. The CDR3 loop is CASSNGQGSGYTF. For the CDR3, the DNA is TGTGCCAGCAGTAACGGACAGGGATCGGGCTACACCTTC.